The 19 T cell receptor beta chains presented below share a single source sample, sequenced in a study of T cells after somatic rescue of genetic block. Produced via immunoSEQ multiplex PCR; TCRdb's table is partial and in-frame only. The table includes 60,000 to 75,000 clones, just over 90% detected once. The sequenced sample was peripheral blood mononuclear cells (PBMCs). The receptors shown here come from a man aged 35-49 years.

V and J are TRBV11-2 and TRBJ2-1; 7 positions agree with TRBD2. The CDR3 extends over 17 amino acids. J lost 0 bases, V lost 0 bases, and 5 bases had no gene match. Germline loops: CDR1 SGHAT, CDR2 FQNNGV. As DNA, the CDR3 is TGTGCCAGCAGCTTAGATTGGGAGGGGTTCTCCTACAATGAGCAGTTCTTC. Amino acids: CASSLDWEGFSYNEQFF.

The V gene is TRBV5-1, the J gene TRBJ2-2, with D uncertain. The germline gives CDR1 SGHRS, CDR2 YFSETQ. The CDR3 is 14 residues long. V lost 3 bases and J 0 bases, leaving 6 bases between the germline ends. CDR3 in amino acids: CASSSPANTGELFF. CDR3 bases: TGCGCCAGCAGCTCCCCTGCGAACACCGGGGAGCTGTTTTTT.

This chain joins TRBV10-2 and TRBJ2-5; TRBD2 aligns across 9 bases. Germline-derived CDR1 and CDR2 are WSHSY and SAAADI. Trimming at V came to 6 bases and at J to 1 base, leaving 0 bases not matched to a gene. The CDR3 is made up of 13 amino acids. CDR3 nucleotides: TGCGCCAGCAGGACTAGCGGCCAAGAGACCCAGTACTTC. Protein: CASRTSGQETQYF.

This sequence joins TRBV28 and TRBJ1-2; D is unresolved. The CDR3 is 12 residues long. Germline V lookup: CDR1 MDHEN, CDR2 SYDVKM. V lost 5 bases to trimming and J lost 5 bases, with 9 bases between them. The CDR3 loop reads CASSQTEYGYTF. CDR3 nucleotide sequence: TGTGCCAGCAGTCAGACGGAGTATGGCTACACCTTC.

The chain has TRBV28 and TRBJ2-7; D is undetermined. CDR3 length: 12 residues. The V and J ends lost 2 bases and 2 bases respectively, with 4 bases between them. Germline V gene sequence: CDR1 MDHEN, CDR2 SYDVKM. The CDR3 bases are TGTGCCAGCAGTTTACTTACCTACGAGCAGTACTTC. Its translation is CASSLLTYEQYF.

Notes on this clone: The same CDR3 also results from other DNA sequences found in this sample. The J gene is TRBJ2-7, the V gene TRBV5-1; D may correspond to TRBD1 or TRBD2 (6 bases each). The germline V and J ends were trimmed by 5 bases and 5 bases, with 14 bases remaining between them. From germline, CDR1 is SGHRS and CDR2 YFSETQ. The CDR3 sequence is 13 residues long. The CDR3 region has the DNA TGCGCCAGCAGAATGTCGGGGGCCCACGAGCAGTACTTC. Translating gives CASRMSGAHEQYF. The whole variable domain, remainder taken from reference TRBV5-1 and TRBJ2-7, is KAGVTQTPRYLIKTRGQQVTLSCSPISGHRSVSWYQQTPGQGLQFLFEYFSETQRNKGNFPGRFSGRQFSNSRSEMNVSTLELGDSALYLCASRMSGAHEQYFGPGTRLTVT.

The chain combines TRBV5-4 with TRBJ2-7; 10 bases match TRBD2. The CDR3 sequence is 13 residues long. Germline trimming cut 2 bases from V and 6 bases from J; bases unmatched to any gene: 2. The germline V gene has CDR1 SGHNT and CDR2 YYREEE (reference sequence). The CDR3 sequence is CASSLIAGGEQYF. DNA for the CDR3: TGTGCCAGCAGCTTAATAGCGGGAGGCGAGCAGTACTTC.

This rearrangement joins TRBV15 to TRBJ1-6; D perhaps matches TRBD1 (6 bases). Germline CDR1 and CDR2: LNHNV and YYDKDF (reference sequence). The CDR3 has 15 residues. V was pared by 1 base and J by 10 bases, with 14 bases between. CDR3 protein: CATSRGQGPLSPLHF. Here the CDR3 DNA reads TGTGCCACCAGCAGAGGGCAGGGGCCTTTGTCACCCCTCCACTTT.

CDR3 DNA sequence: TGTGCCAGCAGCCCCGGACTAGCGGGAGGGGAGCAGTTCTTC. Translated, it gives CASSPGLAGGEQFF. The chain links TRBV13 to TRBJ2-1; 15 bases fit TRBD2. CDR1 is PRHDT and CDR2 is FYEKMQ in the germline V gene (reference sequence). This CDR3 is 14 amino acids long. Trimming took 5 bases from V and 10 from J; bases not matched to a gene: 3.

The gene calls are TRBV9 and TRBJ2-1; perhaps TRBD1 as D (6 bases). Germline V CDR1 and CDR2: SGDLS, YYNGEE. The CDR3 consists of 15 residues. V was pared by 0 bases and J by 7 bases, with 14 bases between. The DNA of the CDR3 is TGTGCCAGCAGCGTAGCTCCATGGACAGAAAATGAGCAGTTCTTC. Translation gives CASSVAPWTENEQFF.

This clone has just one count. This chain links TRBV5-4 with TRBJ2-5; 8 bases map to TRBD1. V lost 1 base to trimming and J lost 2 bases; unmatched junction nucleotides: 4. Germline loops: CDR1 SGHNT, CDR2 YYREEE (reference sequence). The CDR3 has 15 amino acids. The CDR3 DNA reads TGTGCCAGCAGCTTGCGGGACAGGATACAAGAGACCCAGTACTTC. The encoded protein is CASSLRDRIQETQYF.

CDR3 bases: TGTGCCAGCAGTTTACAGATAACGTTCACAGATACGCAGTATTTT. It codes for CASSLQITFTDTQYF. The chain carries TRBV27 and TRBJ2-3; D ambiguous. Germline assignment: CDR1 MNHEY and CDR2 SMNVEV (reference sequence). The CDR3 consists of 15 residues. V was trimmed by 2 bases and J by 2 bases, leaving 11 bases between them.

The chain is built from TRBV2 and TRBJ2-7; perhaps TRBD1 as D (6 bases). The CDR3 contains 12 residues. The V gene lost 6 bases and the J gene lost 6 bases, with 12 bases spanning the gap. Germline assignment: CDR1 SNHLY and CDR2 FYNNEI. The CDR3 region is CASRRQASEQYF. The CDR3 nucleotides read TGTGCCAGCAGACGACAGGCTAGCGAGCAGTACTTC.

The chain carries TRBV9 and TRBJ2-7, with 7 bases lining up with TRBD1. The junction had 7 bases not matched to a gene; V was cut back by 0 bases and J by 4 bases. The CDR3 has 15 amino acids. Germline V gene lookup returns CDR1 SGDLS and CDR2 YYNGEE. The CDR3 DNA follows: TGTGCCAGCAGCGTAGGGGGGACAGAGATTTACGAGCAGTACTTC. This gives the protein CASSVGGTEIYEQYF.

The V gene is TRBV11-2, the J gene TRBJ2-7, with a possible D match to TRBD1 (5 bases). V lost 7 bases and J lost 2, with 12 bases in between. This CDR3 is 13 amino acids long. CDR1 is SGHAT, CDR2 FQNNGV, per germline. The CDR3 is CASNRWGPYEQYF. CDR3 nucleotide sequence: TGTGCCAGCAACCGCTGGGGCCCCTACGAGCAGTACTTC.

This clone came up once. The chain has TRBV21-1 and TRBJ2-5; the table's D call, TRBD2, was not checked against the DNA. TRBV21-1 is classified as a pseudogene. This CDR3 has 18 amino acids. This CDR3 is CASLPGRLAVGYQETQYF. In DNA, the CDR3 is TGTGCCAGCCTACCAGGTAGGCTAGCGGTGGGGTACCAAGAGACCCAGTACTTC.

This chain uses TRBV7-8 with TRBJ1-2; D may be TRBD1 (6 bases). The length of the CDR3 is 15 residues. Germline CDR1 and CDR2: SGHVS and FQNEAQ. Trimming took off 5 bases at V and 6 bases at J, with 19 bases between the two ends. The chain's CDR3 is CASSPQGHRGDGYTF. CDR3 DNA: TGTGCCAGCAGCCCCCAGGGACACCGGGGGGATGGCTACACCTTC. Full variable domain (rest looked up from reference TRBV7-8 and TRBJ1-2): GAGVSQSPRYKVAKRGQDVALRCDPISGHVSLFWYQQALGQGPEFLTYFQNEAQLDKSGLPSDRFFAERPEGSVSTLKIQRTQQEDSAVYLCASSPQGHRGDGYTFGSGTRLTVV.

This clone was found once. This sequence joins TRBV7-2 and TRBJ2-7, with a tentative D call TRBD1 (6 bases). The CDR3 contains 13 residues. Trimming shortened V by 3 bases and J by 13 bases, and 19 bases separated the two germline ends. In germline, CDR1 is SGHTA, CDR2 FQGNSA. CDR3 sequence (DNA): TGTGCCAGCAGCTTCCCGGGACACCCAAGGCACTACTTC. Encoded protein: CASSFPGHPRHYF.

CDR3 nucleotide sequence: TGTGCCAGTAGGACCCTTTCTCGGGAAAATGAAAAACTGTTTTTT. Protein product: CASRTLSRENEKLFF. The V and J genes are TRBV19 and TRBJ1-4; D gene ambiguous. Germline CDR1 LNHDA, CDR2 SQIVND (reference sequence). This CDR3 is 15 amino acids long. Between the trimmed V and J ends, which lost 6 bases and 5 bases, there was a span of 16 bases.